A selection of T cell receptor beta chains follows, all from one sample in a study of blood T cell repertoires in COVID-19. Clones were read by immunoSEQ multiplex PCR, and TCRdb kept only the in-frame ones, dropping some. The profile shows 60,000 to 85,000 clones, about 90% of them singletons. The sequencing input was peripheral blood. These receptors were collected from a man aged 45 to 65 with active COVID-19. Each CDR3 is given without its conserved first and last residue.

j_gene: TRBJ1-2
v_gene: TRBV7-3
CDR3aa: ASSLGQGAYGYT

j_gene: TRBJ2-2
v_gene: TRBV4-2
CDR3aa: ASSQLRGANTGELF

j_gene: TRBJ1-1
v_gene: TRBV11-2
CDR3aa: ASSLGSGMRTEAF

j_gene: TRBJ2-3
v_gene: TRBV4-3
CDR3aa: ASSDSLPTSTDTQY

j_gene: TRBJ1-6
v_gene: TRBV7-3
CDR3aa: ASSLGVYRDRDNSPLH

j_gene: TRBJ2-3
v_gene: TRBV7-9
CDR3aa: ASSPRGGTDTQY

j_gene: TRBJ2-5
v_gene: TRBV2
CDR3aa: ASVLAGETQY

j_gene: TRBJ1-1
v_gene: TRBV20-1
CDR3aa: SVRPYTEAF

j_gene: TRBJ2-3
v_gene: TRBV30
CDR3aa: AWSEGGAGNTQY

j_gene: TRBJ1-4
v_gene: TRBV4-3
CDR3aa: ASSQDLGQGGYLEKLF

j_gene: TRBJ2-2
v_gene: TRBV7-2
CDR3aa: ASSLRAGAYTGELF

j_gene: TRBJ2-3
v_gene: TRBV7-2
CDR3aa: ASSLVRLSRTKNTDTQY

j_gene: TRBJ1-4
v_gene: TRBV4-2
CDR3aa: ASRRQGSGEKLF

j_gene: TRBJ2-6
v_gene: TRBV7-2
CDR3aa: ASSLGSSGANVLT

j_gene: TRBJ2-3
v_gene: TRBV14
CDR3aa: ASSQGLAASTDTQY

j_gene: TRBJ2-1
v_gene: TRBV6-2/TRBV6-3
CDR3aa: ASSYSSSNEQF

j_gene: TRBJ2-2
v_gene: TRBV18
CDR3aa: ASSPGQATGELF

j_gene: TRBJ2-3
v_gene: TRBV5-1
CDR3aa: ASSLPSGVTDTQY

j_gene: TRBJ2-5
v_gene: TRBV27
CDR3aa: ASSGTSGSQETQY

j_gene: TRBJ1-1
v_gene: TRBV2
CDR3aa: ASSGQARNTEAF

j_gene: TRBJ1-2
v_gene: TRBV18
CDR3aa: ASSPDRITNYGYT

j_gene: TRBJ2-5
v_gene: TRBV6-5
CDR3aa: ASSRGGVEETQY

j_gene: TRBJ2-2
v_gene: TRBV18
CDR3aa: ASSTARFSNTGELF

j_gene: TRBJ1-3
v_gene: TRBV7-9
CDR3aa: ASSFESPTIY

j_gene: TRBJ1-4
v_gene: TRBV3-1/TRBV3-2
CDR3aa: ASSVDRASNEKLF

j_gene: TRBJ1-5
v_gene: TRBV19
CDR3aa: ASSIAQGLNQPQH

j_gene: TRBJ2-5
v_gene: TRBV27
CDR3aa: ASSTRTEVEQTQY

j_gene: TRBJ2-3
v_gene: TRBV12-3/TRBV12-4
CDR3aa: ASRLVSTDTQY

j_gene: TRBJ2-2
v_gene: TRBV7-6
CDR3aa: ASSYGQGSTVTGELF

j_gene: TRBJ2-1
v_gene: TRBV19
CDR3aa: ASSIGRGDSYNEQF

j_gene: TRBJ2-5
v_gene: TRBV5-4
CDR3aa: ASGLGQGRKETQY

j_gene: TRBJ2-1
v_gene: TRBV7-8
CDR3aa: ASSPSITEF

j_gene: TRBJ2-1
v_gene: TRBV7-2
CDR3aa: ASSLAPAGAYNEQF

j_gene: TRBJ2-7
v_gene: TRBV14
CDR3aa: ASSQGRDRADPIYEQY

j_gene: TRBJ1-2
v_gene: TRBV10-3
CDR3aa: AISEPARYGYT

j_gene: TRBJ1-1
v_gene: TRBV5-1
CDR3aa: ASSSQTQGSGTEAF

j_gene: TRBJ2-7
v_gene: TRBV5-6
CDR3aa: ASSPGLAGRTYEQY

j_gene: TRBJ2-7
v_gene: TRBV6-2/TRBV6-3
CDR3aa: ASSQLTLEQY

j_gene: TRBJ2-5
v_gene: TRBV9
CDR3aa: ASSAGGPETQY

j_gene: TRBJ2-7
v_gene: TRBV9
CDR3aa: ASSLRDSLRYEQY

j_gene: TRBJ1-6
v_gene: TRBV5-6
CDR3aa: ASGQSTSPLH

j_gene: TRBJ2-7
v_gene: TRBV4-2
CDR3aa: ASSQDRLARTYEQY

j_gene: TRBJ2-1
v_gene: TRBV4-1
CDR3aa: ASSQLGPLGANEQF

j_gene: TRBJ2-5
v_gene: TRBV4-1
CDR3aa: ASSPGLFGGQETQY

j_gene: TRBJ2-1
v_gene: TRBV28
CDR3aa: ASSTPGQGSYEQF

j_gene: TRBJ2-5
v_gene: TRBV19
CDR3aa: ASSNGPDRSETQY

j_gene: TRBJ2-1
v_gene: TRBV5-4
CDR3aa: ASSLGGLSSYNEQF

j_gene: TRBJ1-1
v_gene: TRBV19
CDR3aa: ASSTPGMMNTEAF

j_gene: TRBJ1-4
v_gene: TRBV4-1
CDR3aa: ASSQPGSGIDEKLF